The 24 T cell receptor beta chains below were found in one sample sequenced in a study of cytomegalovirus exposure and HLA in healthy donors (dated by TCRdb to about 2017). Library prep was done by the immunoSEQ multiplex PCR assay. A mixture of 60 forward primers for TCR Vbeta segments and 13 reverse primers for TCR Jbeta segments was used in the multiplex PCR. Here the immuneACCESS table is served through TCRdb, limited to in-frame sequences with V and J called. Missing clones are a known gap in these copies; in checked studies unresolved V genes cover under half, and the rest lacks a known reason. Within this sample are about 200,000 clones, with 60% to 85% of them counted one time only. The ten largest clones represent 0.9% to 1.2% of the sample. The sequencing sample was made of PBMCs. The receptors were gathered from a woman aged 40-49 years in good health and CMV-seronegative.

This chain links TRBV5-1 with TRBJ2-2; a possible D gene is TRBD1 (5 bases). Trimming took off 0 bases at V and 1 base at J, with 13 bases between the two ends. Germline V lookup: CDR1 SGHRS, CDR2 YFSETQ. The CDR3 has 17 amino acids. In DNA, the CDR3 is TGCGCCAGCAGCTTGGGGTCCGGCAGGGTGAACACCGGGGAGCTGTTTTTT. Its translation: CASSLGSGRVNTGELFF.

The chain uses TRBV5-1 and TRBJ2-7; TRBD2 is a possible D gene (6 bases). Germline CDR1 and CDR2: SGHRS and YFSETQ. The CDR3 totals 15 residues. Trimming cost V 0 bases and J 1 base, with 11 bases left between them. CDR3 sequence: CASSLEAGRSYEQYF. The CDR3 region has the DNA TGCGCCAGCAGCTTGGAGGCGGGGAGGTCCTACGAGCAGTACTTC.

J is TRBJ2-1 and V is TRBV11-3, with 8 bases fitting TRBD1. The CDR3 extends over 16 amino acids. Germline values: CDR1 SGHNT, CDR2 YENEEA. The V and J ends lost 5 bases and 0 bases, in that order; junction bases with no gene match: 6. DNA for the CDR3: TGTGCCAGCAGCCCGACAGGGGTCATCTCCTACAATGAGCAGTTCTTC. Residues: CASSPTGVISYNEQFF.

A remark on this clone: Mismatch with germline at one junction end may stem from a read error. The chain's CDR3 is CASSLRRDRGRLNAEAFF. For the CDR3, the DNA is TGTGCCAGCAGTTTACGCCGGGACAGGGGGCGATTGAACGCTGAAGCTTTCTTT. The chain joins TRBV27 to TRBJ1-1; 12 bases fit TRBD1. This CDR3 has 18 amino acids. Germline assignment: CDR1 MNHEY and CDR2 SMNVEV (reference sequence).

The chain employs TRBV27 and TRBJ1-5; 11 bases line up with TRBD1. This CDR3 spans 17 amino acids. V was pared by 2 bases and J by 6 bases, with 9 bases of the junction left unmatched. Germline V CDR1 and CDR2: MNHEY, SMNVEV (reference sequence). CDR3 nucleotide sequence: TGTGCCAGCAGTTTAACCGGCGGACAGGGGGCTAGTCAGCCCCAGCATTTT. As protein: CASSLTGGQGASQPQHF.

The chain joins TRBV11-3 to TRBJ2-3, with TRBD1 matching 8 bases. This CDR3 is built from 15 residues. Germline values: CDR1 SGHNT, CDR2 YENEEA. V was clipped by 5 bases and J by 5 bases; unmatched bases: 9. The CDR3 coding sequence is TGTGCCAGCAGCACCGCCCAGGGGGCAGGAGATACGCAGTATTTT. Translated: CASSTAQGAGDTQYF.

This sequence joins TRBV11-3 and TRBJ1-2, with TRBD1 identical over 10 bases. Looked up from germline, CDR1 is SGHNT and CDR2 is YENEEA. The CDR3 covers 15 residues. V lost 4 bases, J lost 3 bases, and 5 bases stayed unmatched. The CDR3 coding sequence is TGTGCCAGCAGCTCCACCGGGACAGGGGACTATGGCTACACCTTC. Protein sequence: CASSSTGTGDYGYTF.

The chain carries TRBV5-1 and TRBJ2-1; D possibly corresponds to TRBD1 (5 bases). V shed 0 bases and J shed 1 base, with 11 bases lying between them. This CDR3 spans 16 amino acids. The germline gives CDR1 SGHRS, CDR2 YFSETQ. The CDR3: CASSLVGLVSYNEQFF. Written as DNA, the CDR3 is TGCGCCAGCAGCTTGGTGGGGCTTGTGTCCTACAATGAGCAGTTCTTC.

The rearrangement joins TRBV4-1 to TRBJ2-7; the match to TRBD2 covers 8 bases. The germline CDR1 and CDR2 sequences are MGHRA and YSYEKL. The trim removed 1 base at V and 3 bases at J, leaving 5 bases unmatched. The CDR3 sequence is 15 residues long. CDR3: CASSQGLAQVYEQYV. In nucleotides, the CDR3 is TGCGCCAGCAGCCAAGGACTAGCGCAGGTCTACGAGCAGTACGTC.

The CDR3 coding sequence is TGCGCCAGCAGCTTGTATGCTAGCGGGAGGGCCACAGATACGCAGTATTTT. Encoded protein: CASSLYASGRATDTQYF. The chain uses TRBV5-1 and TRBJ2-3, with TRBD2 identical over 12 bases. CDR1 and CDR2 (germline): SGHRS, YFSETQ. V dropped 1 base and J dropped 2; count of bases not matched to a gene: 5. CDR3 length equals 17 residues.

This rearrangement joins TRBV29-1 to TRBJ2-3; a weak D match, TRBD2 (6 bases). There are 12 residues in the CDR3. CDR1 is SQVTM, CDR2 ANQGSEA, per germline. Deletions cut 7 bases from V and 6 bases from J, with 14 bases between. The CDR3 DNA follows: TGCAGCGCCCGTGGGACTCTGGATACGCAGTATTTT. This gives the protein CSARGTLDTQYF.

The genes are TRBV30 and TRBJ1-1, with D maybe TRBD1 (5 bases). This CDR3 region has 12 residues. V was pared by 6 bases and J by 8 bases, with 16 bases between. The V gene's germline CDR1 is GTSNPN and CDR2 SVGIG (reference sequence). The CDR3 is CACDKGWPEAFF. The CDR3 nucleotides read TGTGCCTGTGACAAGGGGTGGCCGGAAGCTTTCTTT.

The chain couples TRBV6-5 to TRBJ2-7; 7 bases match TRBD1. Germline V gene data show CDR1 as MNHEY and CDR2 as SVGAGI. CDR3 length equals 14 residues. V lost 2 bases, J lost 5 bases, and 6 bases stayed unmatched. CDR3 protein: CASSYDRARDEQYF. As DNA, the CDR3 is TGTGCCAGCAGTTACGACAGGGCGCGTGACGAGCAGTACTTC.

The V gene is TRBV7-3, the J gene TRBJ2-1, with TRBD2 matching 13 bases. V dropped 5 bases and J dropped 7; count of bases not matched to a gene: 2. The CDR3 totals 14 residues. Per germline, CDR1 SGHTA and CDR2 FQGTGA. In DNA, the CDR3 is TGTGCCAGCAGCACTAGCGGGAGGGGGAATGAGCAGTTCTTC. Encoded protein: CASSTSGRGNEQFF.

The V and J genes are TRBV7-9 and TRBJ1-5; no firm D call. CDR1 and CDR2 (germline): SEHNR, FQNEAQ (reference sequence). The CDR3 has 13 residues. Between the trimmed V and J ends, which lost 7 bases and 6 bases, there was a span of 13 bases. The CDR3 loop reads CASNRGRGQPQHF. CDR3 DNA sequence: TGTGCCAGCAACCGTGGTCGCGGTCAGCCCCAGCATTTT.

The CDR3 nucleotides are TGTGCCAGCAGCTTTGGGACTAGCTTAAGTGAGCAGTTCTTC. This translates into CASSFGTSLSEQFF. The rearrangement uses TRBV7-9 and TRBJ2-1; 9 nucleotides line up with TRBD2. CDR1 and CDR2 from the germline V gene are SEHNR and FQNEAQ (reference sequence). V was clipped by 3 bases and J by 9 bases; unmatched bases: 6. CDR3 length: 14 residues.

The chain has TRBV15 and TRBJ2-5, with 8 bases lining up with TRBD1. CDR1 and CDR2 from the germline V gene are LNHNV and YYDKDF (reference sequence). This CDR3 is 15 amino acids long. With 5 bases clipped from V and 5 bases from J, the junction kept 10 bases outside the gene matches. CDR3 bases: TGTGCCACCAGCCCCCACGGACAGGGCGGGGAGACCCAGTACTTC. Residues: CATSPHGQGGETQYF. Full variable domain (outside the CDR3, taken from reference TRBV15 and TRBJ2-5): DAMVIQNPRYQVTQFGKPVTLSCSQTLNHNVMYWYQQKSSQAPKLLFHYYDKDFNNEADTPDNFQSRRPNTSFCFLDIRSPGLGDTAMYLCATSPHGQGGETQYFGPGTRLLVL.

This rearrangement joins TRBV29-1 to TRBJ2-7, with a weak D call TRBD1 (6 bases). The ends were cut back, 7 bases at V and 4 bases at J, with 8 bases in the middle. CDR1 is SQVTM, CDR2 ANQGSEA, per germline. CDR3 length: 10 amino acids. DNA of the CDR3: TGCAGCGGACAGGAGTACGAGCAGTACTTC. Translated, it gives CSGQEYEQYF.

In regard to this clone: Germline is not matched at one junction end, which may reflect a read error. The CDR3 region has the DNA TGTGCCAGCAGCCGGGACTCCGACAATGAGCAGTTCTTC. It specifies CASSRDSDNEQFF. The rearrangement uses TRBV7-3 and TRBJ2-1; possibly TRBD2 for D (6 bases). CDR1 is SGHTA and CDR2 is FQGTGA in the germline V gene. The CDR3 is 13 amino acids.

V usage is TRBV19 and J usage is TRBJ1-5; TRBD1 matches 11 bases. With 8 bases clipped from V and 7 bases from J, the junction kept 4 bases outside the gene matches. This CDR3 comprises 13 residues. Germline V gives CDR1 LNHDA, CDR2 SQIVND (reference sequence). The CDR3 spells CASRGQGEQPQHF. The DNA for the CDR3 is TGTGCCAGTCGGGGACAGGGGGAACAGCCCCAGCATTTT.

This clone was seen a few times. J is TRBJ2-7 and V is TRBV5-6, with D possibly being TRBD2 (5 bases). From germline, CDR1 is SGHDT and CDR2 YYEEEE. V gave up 1 base and J gave up 2 bases, with 10 bases separating them. The CDR3 is 14 amino acids. CDR3 nucleotide sequence: TGTGCCAGCAGCTTGTTTCGGGGAACCTACGAGCAGTACTTC. As protein: CASSLFRGTYEQYF. The full variable domain, its missing parts supplied by reference TRBV5-6 and TRBJ2-7, is DAGVTQSPTHLIKTRGQQVTLRCSPKSGHDTVSWYQQALGQGPQFIFQYYEEEERQRGNFPDRFSGHQFPNYSSELNVNALLLGDSALYLCASSLFRGTYEQYFGPGTRLTVT.

J is TRBJ2-2 and V is TRBV5-4; 13 nucleotides match TRBD2. The V segment lost 3 bases and the J segment 5 bases; nucleotides outside the gene matches: 10. This CDR3 comprises 18 residues. Per the germline V gene, CDR1 is SGHNT and CDR2 is YYREEE (reference sequence). DNA of the CDR3: TGTGCCAGCAGCTCGGGACGGGGGGGACTAGCGGGAACCGGGGAGCTGTTTTTT. Its protein is CASSSGRGGLAGTGELFF.

The V and J genes are TRBV7-8 and TRBJ2-7; 10 bases fit TRBD2. This CDR3 has 12 amino acids. Germline CDR1 and CDR2: SGHVS and FQNEAQ. The V and J ends lost 10 bases and 3 bases, in that order; junction bases with no gene match: 3. CDR3 sequence: CATSSGSYEQYF. The DNA for the CDR3 is TGTGCCACCTCTAGCGGGAGCTACGAGCAGTACTTC.

This clone was seen a handful of times. This chain connects TRBV4-1 to TRBJ1-4, with D hard to call. The CDR3 runs to 13 residues. Germline lookup yields CDR1 MGHRA and CDR2 YSYEKL. V gave up 5 bases and J gave up 8 bases, with 12 bases separating them. The DNA of the CDR3 is TGCGCCAGCAGCGAGGGAAGCTGGGAAAAACTGTTTTTT. This translates into CASSEGSWEKLFF.